The entry below describes one T cell receptor (beta chain). Its specificity is not known. The data were taken from a study of response to subunit inactivated influenza vaccine. Notes on the study in general: That few new T cells are recruited by each seasonal influenza vaccination was the authors' suggestion.

MiXCR was run by TCRdb on the RT-PCR reads, yielding one entry per CDR3 protein. Seen here are roughly 290,000 distinct CDR3 sequences, 21% observed once, and the top ten hold 9.5% to 13%. The V end lost 2 bases, the J end lost 10 bases, and 15 bases lay between the germline ends. Germline V gene data show CDR1 as MNHEY and CDR2 as SMNVEV (reference sequence). The CDR3 has 14 residues. The sample consisted of PBMCs from blood, taken approximately 22 months after vaccination. The clonotype originates from a man aged 50 to 75 who received an inactivated influenza vaccine. This sequence joins TRBV27 and TRBJ2-1; a weak D match, TRBD1 (5 bases). Here the CDR3 reads CASSLNTGPSEQFF. CDR3 nucleotide sequence: TGTGCCAGCAGTTTAAACACAGGCCCAAGCGAGCAGTTCTTC.